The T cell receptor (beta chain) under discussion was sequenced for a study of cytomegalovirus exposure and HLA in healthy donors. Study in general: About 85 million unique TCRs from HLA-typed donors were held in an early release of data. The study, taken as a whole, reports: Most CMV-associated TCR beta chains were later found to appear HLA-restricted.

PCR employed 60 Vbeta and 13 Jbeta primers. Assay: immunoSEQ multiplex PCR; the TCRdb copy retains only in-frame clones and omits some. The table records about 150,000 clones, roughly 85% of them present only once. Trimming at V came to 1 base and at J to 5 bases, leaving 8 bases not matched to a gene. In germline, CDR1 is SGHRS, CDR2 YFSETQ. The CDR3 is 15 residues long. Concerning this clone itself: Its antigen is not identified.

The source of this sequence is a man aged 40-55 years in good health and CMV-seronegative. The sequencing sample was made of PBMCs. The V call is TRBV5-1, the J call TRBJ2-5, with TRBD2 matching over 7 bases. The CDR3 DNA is TGCGCCAGCAGCTTGTTTCCGGGAGGCGGGGAGACCCAGTACTTC. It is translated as CASSLFPGGGETQYF.